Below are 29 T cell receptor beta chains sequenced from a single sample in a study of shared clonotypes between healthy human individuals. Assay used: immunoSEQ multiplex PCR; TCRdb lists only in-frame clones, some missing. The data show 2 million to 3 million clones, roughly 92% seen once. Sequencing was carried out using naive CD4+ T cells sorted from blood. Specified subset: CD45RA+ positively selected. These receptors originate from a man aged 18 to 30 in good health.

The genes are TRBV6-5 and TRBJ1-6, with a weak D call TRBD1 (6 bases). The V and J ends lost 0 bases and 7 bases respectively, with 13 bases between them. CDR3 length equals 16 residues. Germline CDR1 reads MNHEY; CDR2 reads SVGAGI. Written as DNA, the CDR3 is TGTGCCAGCAGTTACTCGAGGGGGGCAGGGAATTCACCCCTCCACTTT. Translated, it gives CASSYSRGAGNSPLHF.

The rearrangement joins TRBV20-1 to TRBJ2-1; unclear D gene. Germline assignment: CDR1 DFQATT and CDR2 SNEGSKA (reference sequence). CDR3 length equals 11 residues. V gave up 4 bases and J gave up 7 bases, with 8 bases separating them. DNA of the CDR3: TGCAGTGCTACCCATCGGAATGAGCAGTTCTTC. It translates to CSATHRNEQFF.

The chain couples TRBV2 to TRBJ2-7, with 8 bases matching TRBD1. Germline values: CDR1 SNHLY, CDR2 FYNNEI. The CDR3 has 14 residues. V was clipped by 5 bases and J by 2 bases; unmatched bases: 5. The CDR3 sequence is CASSNGQGAYEQYF. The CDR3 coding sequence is TGTGCCAGCAGTAATGGACAGGGTGCCTACGAGCAGTACTTC.

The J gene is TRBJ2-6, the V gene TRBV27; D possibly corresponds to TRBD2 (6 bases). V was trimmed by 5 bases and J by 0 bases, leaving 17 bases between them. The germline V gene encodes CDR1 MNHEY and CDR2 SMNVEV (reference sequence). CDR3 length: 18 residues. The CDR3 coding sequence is TGTGCCAGCAGTGGCGGATGGAGGGGTGCCTCTGGGGCCAACGTCCTGACTTTC. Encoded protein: CASSGGWRGASGANVLTF.

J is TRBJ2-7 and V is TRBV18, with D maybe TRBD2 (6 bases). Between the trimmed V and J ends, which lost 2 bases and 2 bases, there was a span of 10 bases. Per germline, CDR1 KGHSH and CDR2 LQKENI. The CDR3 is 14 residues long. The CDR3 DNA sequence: TGTGCCAGCTCACCAGTTAGCGGTACCTACGAGCAGTACTTC. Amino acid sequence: CASSPVSGTYEQYF.

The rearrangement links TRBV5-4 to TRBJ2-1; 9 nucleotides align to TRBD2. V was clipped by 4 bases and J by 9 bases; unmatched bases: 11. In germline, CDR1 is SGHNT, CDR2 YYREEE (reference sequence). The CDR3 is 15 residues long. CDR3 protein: CASSPLAGTTGEQFF. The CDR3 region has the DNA TGTGCCAGCAGCCCCCTAGCGGGGACAACGGGTGAGCAGTTCTTC. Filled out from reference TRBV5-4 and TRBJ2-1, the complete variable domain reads ETGVTQSPTHLIKTRGQQVTLRCSSQSGHNTVSWYQQALGQGPQFIFQYYREEENGRGNFPPRFSGLQFPNYSSELNVNALELDDSALYLCASSPLAGTTGEQFFGPGTRLTVL.

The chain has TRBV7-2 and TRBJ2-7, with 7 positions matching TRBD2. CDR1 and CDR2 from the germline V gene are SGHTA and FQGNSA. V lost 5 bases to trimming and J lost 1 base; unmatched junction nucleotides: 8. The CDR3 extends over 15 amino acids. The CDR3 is CASSLYREASYEQYF. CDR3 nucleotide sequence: TGTGCCAGCAGCCTCTATCGGGAGGCTTCCTACGAGCAGTACTTC.

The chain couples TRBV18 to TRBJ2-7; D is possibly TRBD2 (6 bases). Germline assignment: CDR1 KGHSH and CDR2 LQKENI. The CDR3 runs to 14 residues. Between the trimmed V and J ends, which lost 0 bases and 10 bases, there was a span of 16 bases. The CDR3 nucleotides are TGTGCCAGCTCACCACCCGCGGGGCCGTCCTCCCAGTACTTC. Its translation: CASSPPAGPSSQYF.

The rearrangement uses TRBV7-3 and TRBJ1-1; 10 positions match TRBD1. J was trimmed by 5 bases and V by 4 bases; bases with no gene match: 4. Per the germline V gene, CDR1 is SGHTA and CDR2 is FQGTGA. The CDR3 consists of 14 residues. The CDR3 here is CASSSTGGLTEAFF. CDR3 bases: TGTGCCAGCAGCTCGACAGGGGGCTTGACTGAAGCTTTCTTT.

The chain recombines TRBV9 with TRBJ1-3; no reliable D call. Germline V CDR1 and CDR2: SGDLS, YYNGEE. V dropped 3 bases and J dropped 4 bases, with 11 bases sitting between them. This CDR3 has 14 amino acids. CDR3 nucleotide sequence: TGTGCCAGCAGCGCGTGGTGGGAAGGAAACACCATATATTTT. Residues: CASSAWWEGNTIYF.

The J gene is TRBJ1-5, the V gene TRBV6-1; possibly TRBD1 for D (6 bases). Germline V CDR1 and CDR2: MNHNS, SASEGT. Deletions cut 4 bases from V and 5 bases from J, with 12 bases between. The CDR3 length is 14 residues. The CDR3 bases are TGTGCCAGCAGTGTGCGACAGGAAGATCAGCCCCAGCATTTT. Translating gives CASSVRQEDQPQHF.

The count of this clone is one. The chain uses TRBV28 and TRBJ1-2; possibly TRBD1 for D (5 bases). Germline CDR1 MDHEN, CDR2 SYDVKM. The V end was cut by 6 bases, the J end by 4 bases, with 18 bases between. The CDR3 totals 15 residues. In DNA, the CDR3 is TGTGCCAGCAGCCTCGGGGGAAAGGAGGTCTATGGCTACACCTTC. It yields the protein CASSLGGKEVYGYTF.

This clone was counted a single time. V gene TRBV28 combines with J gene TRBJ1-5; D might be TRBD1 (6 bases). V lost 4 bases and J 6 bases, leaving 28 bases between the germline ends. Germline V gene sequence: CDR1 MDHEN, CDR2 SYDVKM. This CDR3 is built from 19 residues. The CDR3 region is CASSSDVRGRGFTTQPQHF. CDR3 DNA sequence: TGTGCCAGCAGTTCCGATGTCAGGGGCAGGGGCTTCACGACTCAGCCCCAGCATTTT.

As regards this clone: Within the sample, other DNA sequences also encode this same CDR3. The CDR3 reads CAWNGQMNTEAFF. As DNA, the CDR3 is TGTGCCTGGAACGGACAGATGAACACTGAAGCTTTCTTT. V is TRBV30 and J is TRBJ1-1, with a possible D match to TRBD1 (6 bases). Trimming left V 4 bases short and J 0 bases short, with 9 bases between. The CDR3 runs 13 residues. CDR1 is GTSNPN, CDR2 SVGIG, per germline (reference sequence).

CDR3 sequence (DNA): TGTGCCAGCTCAAGTACCGGGACTAGCTACAATGAGCAGTTCTTC. It specifies CASSSTGTSYNEQFF. V and J are TRBV18 and TRBJ2-1, with TRBD2 identical over 8 bases. The CDR3 covers 15 residues. V lost 5 bases and J lost 3; bases outside the gene matches: 6. The germline V gene has CDR1 KGHSH and CDR2 LQKENI.

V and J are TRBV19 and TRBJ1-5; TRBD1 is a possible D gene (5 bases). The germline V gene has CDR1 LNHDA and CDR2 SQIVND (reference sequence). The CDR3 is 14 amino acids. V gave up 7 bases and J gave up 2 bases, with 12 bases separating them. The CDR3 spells CASTFLGGNQPQHF. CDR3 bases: TGTGCCAGTACCTTCTTGGGGGGCAATCAGCCCCAGCATTTT.

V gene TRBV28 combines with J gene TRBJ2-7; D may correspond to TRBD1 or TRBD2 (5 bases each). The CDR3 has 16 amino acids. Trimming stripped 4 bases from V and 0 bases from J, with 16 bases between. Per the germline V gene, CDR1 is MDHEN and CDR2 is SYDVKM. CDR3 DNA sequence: TGTGCCAGCAGTTCCCCGGGGAAGGGGACCTCCTACGAGCAGTACTTC. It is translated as CASSSPGKGTSYEQYF.

The CDR3 nucleotides are TGTGCCAGCAGCGTAGAAGCGGTTCCCCGGGAGCTGTTTTTT. Its protein is CASSVEAVPRELFF. This sequence joins TRBV9 and TRBJ2-2; a weak D match, TRBD2 (5 bases). CDR3 length: 14 amino acids. Deletions cut 0 bases from V and 9 bases from J, with 12 bases between. Germline-derived CDR1 and CDR2 are SGDLS and YYNGEE. Supplemented by reference TRBV9 and TRBJ2-2, the full variable domain reads DSGVTQTPKHLITATGQRVTLRCSPRSGDLSVYWYQQSLDQGLQFLIQYYNGEERAKGNILERFSAQQFPDLHSELNLSSLELGDSALYFCASSVEAVPRELFFGEGSRLTVL.

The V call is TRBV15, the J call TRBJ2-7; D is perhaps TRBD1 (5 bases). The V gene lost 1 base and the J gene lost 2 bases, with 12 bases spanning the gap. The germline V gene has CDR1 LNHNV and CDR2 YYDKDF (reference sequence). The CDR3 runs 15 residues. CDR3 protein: CATSRGMWGTYEQYF. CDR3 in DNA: TGTGCCACCAGCAGAGGGATGTGGGGCACCTACGAGCAGTACTTC. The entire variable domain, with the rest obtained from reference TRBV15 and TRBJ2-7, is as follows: DAMVIQNPRYQVTQFGKPVTLSCSQTLNHNVMYWYQQKSSQAPKLLFHYYDKDFNNEADTPDNFQSRRPNTSFCFLDIRSPGLGDTAMYLCATSRGMWGTYEQYFGPGTRLTVT.

The CDR3 sequence: CASSLGAFRGTSEEKLFF. The CDR3, as DNA: TGCGCCAGCAGCTTAGGGGCGTTTCGTGGGACCTCTGAAGAAAAACTGTTTTTT. The chain uses TRBV5-1 and TRBJ1-4, with D possibly TRBD1 on 5 matching bases. Germline-derived CDR1 and CDR2 are SGHRS and YFSETQ. CDR3 size: 18 residues. Trimming stripped 2 bases from V and 8 bases from J, with 25 bases between.

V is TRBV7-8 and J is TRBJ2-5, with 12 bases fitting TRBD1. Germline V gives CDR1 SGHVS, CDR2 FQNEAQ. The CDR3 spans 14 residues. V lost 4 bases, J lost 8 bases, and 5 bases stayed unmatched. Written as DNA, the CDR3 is TGTGCCAGCAGCTCCGGGACAGGGGGCGATACCCAGTACTTC. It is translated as CASSSGTGGDTQYF.

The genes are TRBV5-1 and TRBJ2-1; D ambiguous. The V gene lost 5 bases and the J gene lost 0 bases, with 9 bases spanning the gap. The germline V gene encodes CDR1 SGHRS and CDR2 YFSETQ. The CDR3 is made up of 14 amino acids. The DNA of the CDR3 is TGCGCCAGCAGATATGAGGCCTCCTACAATGAGCAGTTCTTC. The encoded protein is CASRYEASYNEQFF. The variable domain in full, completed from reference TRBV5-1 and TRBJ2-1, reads KAGVTQTPRYLIKTRGQQVTLSCSPISGHRSVSWYQQTPGQGLQFLFEYFSETQRNKGNFPGRFSGRQFSNSRSEMNVSTLELGDSALYLCASRYEASYNEQFFGPGTRLTVL.

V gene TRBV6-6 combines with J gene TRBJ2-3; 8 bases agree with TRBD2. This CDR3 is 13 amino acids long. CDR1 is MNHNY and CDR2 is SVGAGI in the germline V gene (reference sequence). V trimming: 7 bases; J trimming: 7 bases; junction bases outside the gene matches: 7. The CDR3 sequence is CASIAGGLYTQYF. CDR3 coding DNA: TGTGCCAGCATCGCGGGGGGATTATATACGCAGTATTTT.

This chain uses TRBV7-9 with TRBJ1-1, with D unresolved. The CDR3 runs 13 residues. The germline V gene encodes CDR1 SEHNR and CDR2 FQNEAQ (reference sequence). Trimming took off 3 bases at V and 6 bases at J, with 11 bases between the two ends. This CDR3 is CASSLEGRSEAFF. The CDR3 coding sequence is TGTGCCAGCAGCTTGGAGGGTCGCTCTGAAGCTTTCTTT.

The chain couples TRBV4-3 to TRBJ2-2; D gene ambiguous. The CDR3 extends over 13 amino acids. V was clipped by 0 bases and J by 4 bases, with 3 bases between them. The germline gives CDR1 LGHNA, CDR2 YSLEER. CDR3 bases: TGCGCCAGCAGCCAAGAACTCACCGGGGAGCTGTTTTTT. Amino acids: CASSQELTGELFF.

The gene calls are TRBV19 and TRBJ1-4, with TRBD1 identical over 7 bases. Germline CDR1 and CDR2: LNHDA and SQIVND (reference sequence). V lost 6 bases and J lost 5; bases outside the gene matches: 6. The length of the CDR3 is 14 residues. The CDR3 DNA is TGTGCCAGTAGCCGGGACAGCAGGAATGAAAAACTGTTTTTT. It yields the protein CASSRDSRNEKLFF.

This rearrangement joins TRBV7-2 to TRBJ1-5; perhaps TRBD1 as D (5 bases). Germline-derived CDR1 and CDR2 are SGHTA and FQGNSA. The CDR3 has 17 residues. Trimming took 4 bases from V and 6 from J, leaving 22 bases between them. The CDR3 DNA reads TGTGCCAGCAGCTCCCGTCCCGGGGGGACTATTCCTCAGCCCCAGCATTTT. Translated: CASSSRPGGTIPQPQHF.

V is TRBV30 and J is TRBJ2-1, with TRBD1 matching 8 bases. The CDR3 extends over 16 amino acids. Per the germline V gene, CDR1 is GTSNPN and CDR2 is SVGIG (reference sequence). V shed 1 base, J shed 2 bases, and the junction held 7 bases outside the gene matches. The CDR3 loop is CAWSASRTGTYNEQFF. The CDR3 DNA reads TGTGCCTGGAGTGCATCGCGGACAGGGACCTACAATGAGCAGTTCTTC.

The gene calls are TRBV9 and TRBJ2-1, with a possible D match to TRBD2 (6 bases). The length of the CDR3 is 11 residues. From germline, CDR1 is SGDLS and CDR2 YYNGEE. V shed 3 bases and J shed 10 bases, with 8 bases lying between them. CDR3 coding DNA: TGTGCCAGCAGCGCCGGGGGAGAGCAGTTCTTC. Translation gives CASSAGGEQFF.